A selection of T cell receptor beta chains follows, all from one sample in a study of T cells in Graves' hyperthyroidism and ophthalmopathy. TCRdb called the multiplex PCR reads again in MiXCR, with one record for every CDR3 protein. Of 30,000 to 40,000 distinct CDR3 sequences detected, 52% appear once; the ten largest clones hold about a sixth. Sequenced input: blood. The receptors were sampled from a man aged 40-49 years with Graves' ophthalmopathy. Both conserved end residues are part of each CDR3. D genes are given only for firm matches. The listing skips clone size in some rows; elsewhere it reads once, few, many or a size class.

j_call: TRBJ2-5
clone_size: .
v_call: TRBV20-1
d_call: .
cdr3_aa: CSAISPGGRLQETQYF
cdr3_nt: TGCAGTGCCATCAGCCCCGGGGGTCGCCTCCAAGAGACCCAGTACTTC

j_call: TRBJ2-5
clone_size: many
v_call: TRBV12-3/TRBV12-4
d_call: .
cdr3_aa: CASSLQGIRETQYF
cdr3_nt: TGTGCCAGCAGTTTACAGGGTATTCGAGAGACCCAGTACTTC

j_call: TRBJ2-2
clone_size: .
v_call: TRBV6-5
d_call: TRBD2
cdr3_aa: CASRSGGRVTGELFF
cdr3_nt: TGTGCCAGCAGGAGCGGGGGCAGGGTAACCGGGGAGCTGTTTTTT

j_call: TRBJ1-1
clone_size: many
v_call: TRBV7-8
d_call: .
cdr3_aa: CASSSAGRPEAFF
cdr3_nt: TGTGCCAGCAGCTCCGCCGGGAGGCCTGAAGCTTTCTTT

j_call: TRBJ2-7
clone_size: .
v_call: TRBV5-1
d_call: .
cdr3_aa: CASSLGRDYYGRYF
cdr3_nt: TGCGCCAGCAGCTTGGGACGGGATTACTACGGGCGGTACTTC

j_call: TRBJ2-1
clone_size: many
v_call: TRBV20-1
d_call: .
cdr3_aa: CSASLTAPYNEQFF
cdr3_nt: TGCAGTGCTAGTCTTACGGCGCCCTACAATGAGCAGTTCTTC

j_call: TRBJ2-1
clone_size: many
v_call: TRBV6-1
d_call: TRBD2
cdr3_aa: CASSEMAGRGDNEQFF
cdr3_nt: TGTGCCAGCAGTGAGATGGCGGGCCGGGGGGACAATGAGCAGTTCTTC

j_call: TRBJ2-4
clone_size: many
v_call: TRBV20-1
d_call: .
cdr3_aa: CSARDILVEVAKNIQYF
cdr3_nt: TGCAGTGCTAGAGATATATTAGTGGAGGTAGCCAAAAACATTCAGTACTTC

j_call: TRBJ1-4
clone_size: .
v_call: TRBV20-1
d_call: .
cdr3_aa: CSAPMTGGKLFF
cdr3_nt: TGCAGTGCGCCCATGACTGGGGGAAAACTGTTTTTT

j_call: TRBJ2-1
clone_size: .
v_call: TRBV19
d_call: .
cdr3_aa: CASRGLYYNEQFF
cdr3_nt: TGTGCCAGCAGAGGACTGTACTACAATGAGCAGTTCTTC

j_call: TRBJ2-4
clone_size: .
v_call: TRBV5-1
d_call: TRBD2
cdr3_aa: CAGSSESGKAKNIQYF
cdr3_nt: TGCGCCGGCAGTTCCGAAAGCGGGAAGGCCAAAAACATTCAGTACTTC

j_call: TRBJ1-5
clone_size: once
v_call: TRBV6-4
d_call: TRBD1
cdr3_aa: CASSVSGQGGYEHF
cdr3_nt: TGTGCCAGCAGCGTTTCGGGACAGGGGGGATACGAGCATTTT

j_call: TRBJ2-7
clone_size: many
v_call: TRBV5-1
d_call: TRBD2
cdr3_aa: CASSWPRPVAGGPYEQYF
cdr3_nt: TGCGCCAGCAGCTGGCCGAGACCGGTGGCGGGAGGGCCCTACGAGCAGTACTTC

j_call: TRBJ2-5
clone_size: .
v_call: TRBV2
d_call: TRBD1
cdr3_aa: CASSGTGDETQYF
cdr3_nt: TGTGCCAGCAGTGGGACAGGGGACGAGACCCAGTACTTC

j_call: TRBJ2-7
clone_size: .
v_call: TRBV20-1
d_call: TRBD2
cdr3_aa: CSVARGGTYEQYF
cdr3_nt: TGCAGTGTGGCGCGGGGGGGGACCTACGAGCAGTACTTC

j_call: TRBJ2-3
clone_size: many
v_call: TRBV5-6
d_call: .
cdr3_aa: CASSLDKSDPTDTQYF
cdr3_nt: TGTGCCAGCAGCTTAGACAAGTCCGACCCCACAGATACGCAGTATTTT

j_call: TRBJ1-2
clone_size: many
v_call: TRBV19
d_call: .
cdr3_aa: CASSIRNGQLTYGYTF
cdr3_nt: TGTGCCAGTAGTATACGTAACGGACAGTTAACTTATGGCTACACCTTC

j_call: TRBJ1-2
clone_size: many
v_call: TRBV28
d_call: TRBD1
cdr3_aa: CASSSLSGTGFNYGYTF
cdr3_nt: TGTGCCAGCAGTTCGCTTTCCGGGACAGGCTTTAACTATGGCTACACCTTC

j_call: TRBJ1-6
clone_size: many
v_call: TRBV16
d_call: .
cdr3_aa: CASSQSSGGYGSLHF
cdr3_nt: TGTGCCAGCAGCCAATCGAGCGGCGGGTACGGGTCCCTCCACTTT

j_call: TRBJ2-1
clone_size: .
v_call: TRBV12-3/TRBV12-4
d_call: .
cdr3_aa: CASSMPACNEQFF
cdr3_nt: TGTGCCAGCAGTATGCCCGCGTGCAATGAGCAGTTCTTC

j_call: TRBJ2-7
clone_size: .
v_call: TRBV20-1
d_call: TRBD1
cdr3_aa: CSAATRDREYEQYF
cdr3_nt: TGCAGTGCAGCTACCCGGGACAGGGAATACGAGCAGTACTTC

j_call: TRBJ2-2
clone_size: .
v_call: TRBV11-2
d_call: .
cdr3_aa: CASSLGRWGQTYTGGLFF
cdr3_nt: TGTGCCAGCAGCTTAGGGAGGTGGGGACAGACGTACACCGGGGGGCTGTTTTTT

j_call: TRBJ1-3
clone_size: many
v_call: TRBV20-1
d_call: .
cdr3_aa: CSAGGGGGNTIYF
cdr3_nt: TGCAGTGCCGGGGGGGGGGGTGGAAACACCATATATTTT

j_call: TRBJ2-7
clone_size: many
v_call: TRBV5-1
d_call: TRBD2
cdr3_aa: CASSGTSGVYEQYF
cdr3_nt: TGCGCCAGCAGCGGGACTAGCGGAGTCTACGAGCAGTACTTC

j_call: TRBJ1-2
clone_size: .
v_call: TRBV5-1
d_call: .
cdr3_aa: CASSLATANYGYTF
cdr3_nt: TGCGCCAGCAGCTTGGCAACCGCCAACTATGGCTACACCTTC

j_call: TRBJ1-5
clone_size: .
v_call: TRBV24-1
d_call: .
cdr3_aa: CATSPPSSNQPQHF
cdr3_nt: TGTGCCACCAGTCCCCCGAGCAGCAATCAGCCCCAGCATTTT

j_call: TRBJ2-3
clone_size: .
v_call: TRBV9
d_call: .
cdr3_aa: CASGDGDTQYF
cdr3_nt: TGTGCCAGCGGGGATGGAGATACGCAGTATTTT

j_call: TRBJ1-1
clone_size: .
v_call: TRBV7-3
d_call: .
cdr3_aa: CASSFDAYTNTEAFF
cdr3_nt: TGTGCCAGCAGCTTCGACGCGTACACCAACACTGAAGCTTTCTTT